These 32 T cell receptor beta chains were sequenced from one sample in a study of T cell responses to AZD1222 COVID-19 vaccine. Produced via immunoSEQ multiplex PCR; TCRdb's table is partial and in-frame only. Of about 110,000 clones in the sample, about 91% were seen once. Source: peripheral blood, taken on day 0 of AZD1222 vaccination. These receptors came from an adult in good health.

The V gene is TRBV4-2, the J gene TRBJ1-4; TRBD1 agrees at 8 bases. V gave up 3 bases and J gave up 3 bases; unmatched junction bases: 3. Germline CDR1 reads LGHNA; CDR2 reads YNFKEQ. The CDR3 consists of 15 residues. CDR3: CASSQGQAPNEKLFF. The CDR3 DNA follows: TGTGCCAGCAGCCAGGGACAGGCCCCTAATGAAAAACTGTTTTTT.

This rearrangement joins TRBV11-1 to TRBJ2-7; either TRBD1 or TRBD2 may fit D (5 bases each). The CDR3 extends over 15 amino acids. V lost 4 bases and J lost 2, with 15 bases in between. Germline V gene sequence: CDR1 SGHAT, CDR2 FQDESV (reference sequence). CDR3 DNA: TGTGCCAGCAGCTCCCCGGTAGGGGACCCCTACGAGCAGTACTTC. It specifies CASSSPVGDPYEQYF.

As regards this clone: Within the sample, other DNA sequences also encode this same CDR3. The rearrangement links TRBV2 to TRBJ1-5; TRBD1 agrees at 11 bases. Trimming removed 3 bases from V and 6 bases from J; junction bases left unmatched: 1. In germline, CDR1 is SNHLY, CDR2 FYNNEI. CDR3 size: 14 residues. The CDR3: CASSEGQGGQPQHF. The CDR3 DNA reads as TGTGCCAGCAGTGAGGGACAGGGGGGTCAGCCCCAGCATTTT.

The chain links TRBV27 to TRBJ2-5; maybe TRBD2 (6 bases). From germline, CDR1 is MNHEY and CDR2 SMNVEV (reference sequence). Trimming shortened V by 2 bases and J by 4 bases, and 17 bases separated the two germline ends. This CDR3 has 16 residues. The CDR3 reads CASSLRGPGLRETQYF. The CDR3 DNA reads TGTGCCAGCAGTTTAAGGGGCCCGGGACTGCGAGAGACCCAGTACTTC.

The rearrangement links TRBV23-1 to TRBJ2-3; perhaps TRBD2 as D (6 bases). TRBV23-1 belongs to the ORF category, with a function that is uncertain. V lost 3 bases, J lost 3 bases, and 10 bases lay in between. This CDR3 contains 14 residues. The CDR3 DNA reads as TGCGCCAGCAGTCACTGGGGGGAAACAGATACGCAGTATTTT. It is translated as CASSHWGETDTQYF.

The genes are TRBV7-2 and TRBJ2-7, with 9 bases fitting TRBD1. The trim removed 4 bases at V and 3 bases at J, leaving 4 bases unmatched. The CDR3 totals 14 residues. Looked up from germline, CDR1 is SGHTA and CDR2 is FQGNSA. The CDR3 loop reads CASSYDRGFYEQYF. CDR3 bases: TGTGCCAGCAGCTACGACAGGGGGTTCTACGAGCAGTACTTC.

In this sample, this clone turned up a few times. This CDR3 is CASSSPGQGIYEQYF. The CDR3 DNA sequence: TGTGCCAGCAGCTCCCCGGGACAGGGGATTTACGAGCAGTACTTC. V is TRBV5-6 and J is TRBJ2-7, with TRBD1 matching 10 bases. Per germline, CDR1 SGHDT and CDR2 YYEEEE. Trimming removed 3 bases from V and 4 bases from J; junction bases left unmatched: 7. CDR3 length equals 15 residues.

The genes are TRBV12-3 or TRBV12-4 and TRBJ1-5, with D uncertain. With 4 bases removed from V and 9 bases from J, the gap between germline ends came to 13 bases. This CDR3 comprises 13 residues. The CDR3 coding sequence is TGTGCCAGCAGTTCCCCGGGTCGCTCGCCCCAGCATTTT. This translates into CASSSPGRSPQHF.

The chain uses TRBV6-2 or TRBV6-3 and TRBJ1-2, with 7 bases fitting TRBD1. The CDR3 has 13 amino acids. Germline lookup yields CDR1 MNHEY and CDR2 SVGEGT. The trim removed 6 bases at V and 6 bases at J, leaving 7 bases unmatched. CDR3: CASSMTGSNGYTF. DNA for the CDR3: TGTGCCAGCAGCATGACAGGGAGTAATGGCTACACCTTC.

The chain employs TRBV6-2 or TRBV6-3 and TRBJ1-2; D perhaps matches TRBD1 (5 bases). CDR1 is MNHEY, CDR2 SVGEGT, per germline. The CDR3 is 14 residues long. V lost 2 bases to trimming and J lost 2 bases, with 9 bases between them. The CDR3 loop reads CASSYRRGNYGYTF. The CDR3 DNA sequence: TGTGCCAGCAGTTACCGGCGGGGCAACTATGGCTACACCTTC.

J is TRBJ1-2 and V is TRBV5-8; D is unclear. Germline assignment: CDR1 SGHTS and CDR2 YDEGEE. V lost 4 bases and J 2 bases, leaving 6 bases between the germline ends. This CDR3 comprises 12 residues. The CDR3, as DNA: TGTGCCAGCAGCCTAAGAAACTATGGCTACACCTTC. Translation gives CASSLRNYGYTF.

The chain carries TRBV5-4 and TRBJ2-7, with a possible D match to TRBD2 (5 bases). Trimming took 4 bases from V and 1 from J, leaving 12 bases between them. Germline CDR1 reads SGHNT; CDR2 reads YYREEE (reference sequence). The CDR3 spans 14 residues. As DNA, the CDR3 is TGTGCCAGCAGCCCCCGAGGGCTTTCCTACGAGCAGTACTTC. Translating gives CASSPRGLSYEQYF.

This clone was counted between two and nine times. This rearrangement joins TRBV6-6 to TRBJ1-5; the D gene is possibly TRBD1 (6 bases). V lost 5 bases to trimming and J lost 6 bases, with 11 bases between them. The length of the CDR3 is 13 residues. Germline-derived CDR1 and CDR2 are MNHNY and SVGAGI (reference sequence). CDR3 amino acids: CASSLGGGQPQHF. The DNA for the CDR3 is TGTGCCAGCAGTCTGGGAGGGGGTCAGCCCCAGCATTTT.

The chain combines TRBV6-5 with TRBJ1-5, with TRBD1 matching over 9 bases. V lost 9 bases to trimming and J lost 4 bases; unmatched junction nucleotides: 7. Germline-derived CDR1 and CDR2 are MNHEY and SVGAGI. The CDR3 is 14 amino acids. Here the CDR3 reads CASLWTGANQPQHF. The CDR3 DNA follows: TGTGCCAGTCTTTGGACAGGGGCAAATCAGCCCCAGCATTTT.

The count of this clone is one. Written as DNA, the CDR3 is TGCGCCAGCAGCCACGCTTTAAATCAGCCCCAGCATTTT. Translating it yields CASSHALNQPQHF. The chain carries TRBV10-2 and TRBJ1-5; the D is unclear. This CDR3 is built from 13 residues. Germline V gene data show CDR1 as WSHSY and CDR2 as SAAADI. The V end was cut by 6 bases, the J end by 4 bases, with 10 bases between.

This chain joins TRBV18 and TRBJ2-6; 8 positions agree with TRBD1. The CDR3 extends over 17 amino acids. Losses at the gene ends were 5 bases for V and 1 base for J; bases not matched to a gene: 7. Germline-derived CDR1 and CDR2 are KGHSH and LQKENI. Here the CDR3 DNA reads TGTGCCAGCTCAGCAGGACAGGGAATGTCTGGGGCCAACGTCCTGACTTTC. Protein: CASSAGQGMSGANVLTF.

The chain links TRBV3-1 (or the pseudogene TRBV3-2) to TRBJ1-1; no clear D. Deletions cut 9 bases from V and 5 bases from J, with 19 bases between. The CDR3 loop spans 14 amino acids. Per the germline V gene, CDR1 is LGHDT and CDR2 is YNNKEL (reference sequence). This chain's CDR3 is CASRTSFGGTEAFF. CDR3 sequence (DNA): TGTGCCAGTCGGACCTCCTTCGGCGGGACTGAAGCTTTCTTT.

V is TRBV6-5 and J is TRBJ2-7; no definite D call. Trimming removed 2 bases at V and 7 bases at J, with 6 bases between. Germline V gene sequence: CDR1 MNHEY, CDR2 SVGAGI. CDR3 length equals 11 residues. CDR3 loop: CASSYLREQYF. CDR3 nucleotides: TGTGCCAGCAGTTACCTAAGGGAGCAGTACTTC.

The chain links TRBV23-1 to TRBJ2-5, with 8 nucleotides matching TRBD1. TRBV23-1 is flagged as an ORF with uncertain function. CDR3 length equals 18 residues. The V and J ends lost 0 bases and 0 bases, in that order; junction bases with no gene match: 9. Here the CDR3 DNA reads TGCGCCAGCAGTCAATCCCCGGACAGGGAAACGGACCAAGAGACCCAGTACTTC. Protein sequence: CASSQSPDRETDQETQYF.

The rearrangement joins TRBV10-3 to TRBJ1-5, with D unclear. Trimming pared 2 bases from V and 0 bases from J, leaving 11 bases between. The CDR3 extends over 16 amino acids. Germline V CDR1 and CDR2: ENHRY, SYGVKD. DNA for the CDR3: TGTGCCATCAGTGAGCTCCCACCTTTTAGCAATCAGCCCCAGCATTTT. This codes for CAISELPPFSNQPQHF.

The chain has TRBV6-6 and TRBJ2-3; possibly TRBD2 for D (6 bases). Between the trimmed V and J ends, which lost 8 bases and 4 bases, there was a span of 10 bases. Germline lookup yields CDR1 MNHNY and CDR2 SVGAGI (reference sequence). This CDR3 is 12 amino acids long. CDR3: CASSGSPDTQYF. The DNA of the CDR3 is TGTGCCAGCTCCGGGAGCCCAGATACGCAGTATTTT.

V is TRBV5-8 and J is TRBJ2-6; D is undetermined. The CDR3 loop spans 14 amino acids. Germline V CDR1 and CDR2: SGHTS, YDEGEE. Between the trimmed V and J ends, which lost 1 base and 0 bases, there was a span of 2 bases. CDR3 in DNA: TGTGCCAGCAGCTTGATCTCTGGGGCCAACGTCCTGACTTTC. This codes for CASSLISGANVLTF.

The chain is built from TRBV18 and TRBJ2-5; D gene uncertain. Germline V gene lookup returns CDR1 KGHSH and CDR2 LQKENI. Trimming shortened V by 5 bases and J by 1 base, and 8 bases separated the two germline ends. This CDR3 spans 13 amino acids. CDR3 DNA sequence: TGTGCCAGCTCAGCTCGAGCCCAAGAGACCCAGTACTTC. Amino acid sequence: CASSARAQETQYF.

V is TRBV7-6 and J is TRBJ1-1; D possibly corresponds to TRBD1 (5 bases). The CDR3 sequence is 15 residues long. V lost 2 bases, J lost 5 bases, and 15 bases lay in between. Germline V CDR1 and CDR2: SGHVS, FNYEAQ. The CDR3 region has the DNA TGTGCCAGCAGCTTATCCCCAGGGAGGGAAACTGAAGCTTTCTTT. It translates to CASSLSPGRETEAFF.

This chain connects TRBV20-1 to TRBJ2-1, with unresolved D. The germline V and J ends were trimmed by 5 bases and 5 bases, with 7 bases remaining between them. The germline V gene encodes CDR1 DFQATT and CDR2 SNEGSKA (reference sequence). The CDR3 consists of 11 residues. CDR3 DNA sequence: TGCAGTGCTCGGGCAGACAATGAGCAGTTCTTC. Amino acid sequence: CSARADNEQFF.

The genes are TRBV18 and TRBJ1-2; tentatively, D is TRBD1 (6 bases). This CDR3 is built from 15 residues. Germline V gives CDR1 KGHSH, CDR2 LQKENI. The germline V and J ends were trimmed by 1 base and 2 bases, with 11 bases remaining between them. CDR3 in DNA: TGTGCCAGCTCACCACGGGGGGCCAGGAACTATGGCTACACCTTC. This sequence encodes CASSPRGARNYGYTF.

The chain carries TRBV7-2 and TRBJ1-2; 11 bases match TRBD1. Germline V CDR1 and CDR2: SGHTA, FQGNSA. Unmatched junction bases numbered 2, after V lost 5 bases and J lost 3 bases. The CDR3 has 14 amino acids. CDR3: CASSAGQGDYGYTF. The CDR3 DNA reads as TGTGCCAGCAGCGCGGGACAGGGGGACTATGGCTACACCTTC.

The chain carries TRBV3-1 (or the pseudogene TRBV3-2) and TRBJ1-3; D gene unclear. In germline, CDR1 is LGHDT, CDR2 YNNKEL (reference sequence). The CDR3 totals 16 residues. Deletions cut 4 bases from V and 3 bases from J, with 16 bases between. The CDR3 nucleotides read TGTGCCAGCAGCCCGACCGTCCCGCGGGGTGGAAACACCATATATTTT. This gives the protein CASSPTVPRGGNTIYF.

The rearrangement joins TRBV19 to TRBJ2-7, with TRBD1 matching 7 bases. Germline V gives CDR1 LNHDA, CDR2 SQIVND (reference sequence). The ends lost 6 bases at V and 7 bases at J; junction bases unmatched: 9. The CDR3 contains 13 residues. The CDR3 region is CASRPQGPGEQYF. The CDR3 coding sequence is TGTGCCAGTAGGCCACAGGGGCCGGGTGAGCAGTACTTC.

The chain has TRBV4-1 and TRBJ2-7, with TRBD2 identical over 7 bases. Germline V gene sequence: CDR1 MGHRA, CDR2 YSYEKL. J gave up 1 base and V 4 bases, and 7 bases lay outside the gene matches. The CDR3 extends over 15 amino acids. CDR3 in amino acids: CASSRERGPSYEQYF. Here the CDR3 DNA reads TGCGCCAGCAGCCGCGAGCGGGGTCCATCCTACGAGCAGTACTTC.

This chain connects TRBV7-9 to TRBJ1-1, with D possibly TRBD1 on 6 matching bases. V lost 11 bases, J lost 5 bases, and 18 bases lay in between. CDR3 size: 13 residues. Germline V gives CDR1 SEHNR, CDR2 FQNEAQ (reference sequence). This chain's CDR3 is CAAGGAGETEAFF. The CDR3, as DNA: TGTGCCGCTGGAGGGGCAGGGGAAACTGAAGCTTTCTTT.

The V call is TRBV3-1 (or the pseudogene TRBV3-2), the J call TRBJ1-3, with 9 bases matching TRBD1. The CDR3 sequence is 16 residues long. The V gene end was trimmed by 3 bases and the J gene end by 2 bases; junction bases not matched to a gene: 5. The germline V gene encodes CDR1 LGHDT and CDR2 YNNKEL (reference sequence). This CDR3 is CASSHPGQGTGNTIYF. CDR3 coding DNA: TGTGCCAGCAGCCACCCGGGACAGGGTACTGGAAACACCATATATTTT.